This entry lists 19 T cell receptor beta chains sequenced from one sample in a study of Ad26.COV2.S vaccination and SARS-CoV-2 variants. This sample's treatment: around 19 received Ad26.COV2.S at low or high dose, single or two shots; about 5 received placebo; per-sample allocation not given. After the first vaccine or placebo injection, samples were drawn on day 63. Assay used: immunoSEQ multiplex PCR; TCRdb lists only in-frame clones, some missing. The data contain fewer than 300,000 clones, about 89% of them singletons. Sample: peripheral blood, taken in a trial of Ad26.COV2.S vaccine versus placebo. Receptor source: a person between 18 and 59 years old who received the Ad26.COV2.S COVID-19 vaccine or a placebo.

The V call is TRBV6-5, the J call TRBJ1-2; 8 nucleotides agree with TRBD1. J was trimmed by 5 bases and V by 0 bases; bases with no gene match: 8. The CDR3 runs to 16 residues. Germline V gene sequence: CDR1 MNHEY, CDR2 SVGAGI. Here the CDR3 reads CASSYSNPDRGYGYTF. CDR3 nucleotides: TGTGCCAGCAGTTACTCGAACCCCGACAGGGGATATGGCTACACCTTC.

The genes are TRBV19 and TRBJ1-6; D remains unclear. Trimming removed 3 bases at V and 7 bases at J, with 4 bases between. The CDR3 is made up of 12 amino acids. Germline V gene lookup returns CDR1 LNHDA and CDR2 SQIVND (reference sequence). Here the CDR3 DNA reads TGTGCCAGTAGTATGACGAATTCACCCCTCCACTTT. Its protein is CASSMTNSPLHF.

The V call is TRBV5-5, the J call TRBJ2-7, with D unresolved. The CDR3 runs to 15 residues. Germline loops: CDR1 SGHKS, CDR2 YYEKEE (reference sequence). The V end lost 4 bases, the J end lost 4 bases, and 18 bases lay between the germline ends. CDR3 in amino acids: CASSIEPPGPYEQYF. The CDR3 DNA is TGTGCCAGCAGCATAGAACCCCCGGGTCCGTACGAGCAGTACTTC.

This clone was recorded once. This chain connects TRBV3-1 (or the pseudogene TRBV3-2) to TRBJ2-5; the D is unclear. The CDR3 extends over 17 amino acids. The V gene's germline CDR1 is LGHDT and CDR2 YNNKEL (reference sequence). The V end was cut by 0 bases, the J end by 4 bases, with 18 bases between. This chain's CDR3 is CASSQDGVTLSLETQYF. In DNA, the CDR3 is TGTGCCAGCAGCCAAGATGGGGTGACACTATCGCTAGAGACCCAGTACTTC.

The chain joins TRBV5-1 to TRBJ2-2; D could derive from TRBD1 or TRBD2 (6 bases each). CDR3 length: 16 amino acids. V was cut by 2 bases and J by 9 bases, with 20 bases left in between. Germline CDR1 reads SGHRS; CDR2 reads YFSETQ. The CDR3 DNA sequence: TGCGCCAGCAGCTTCTCGGGGGCCCTGATGAGGAGGGAGCTGTTTTTT. Translated, it gives CASSFSGALMRRELFF.

CDR3 in DNA: TGCGCCAGCAGCCAAGAAGACAGGGAACGACAGTTCTTC. Protein sequence: CASSQEDRERQFF. The chain carries TRBV5-1 and TRBJ2-1; 7 positions match TRBD1. From germline, CDR1 is SGHRS and CDR2 YFSETQ. The CDR3 totals 13 residues. The V gene end was trimmed by 4 bases and the J gene end by 13 bases; junction bases not matched to a gene: 11.

V and J are TRBV7-2 and TRBJ2-7; TRBD1 aligns across 9 bases. This CDR3 contains 14 residues. Losses at the gene ends were 8 bases for V and 2 bases for J; bases not matched to a gene: 7. CDR1 and CDR2 (germline): SGHTA, FQGNSA. The CDR3 here is CASGYRQGAYEQYF. Here the CDR3 DNA reads TGTGCCAGCGGTTACAGACAGGGGGCCTACGAGCAGTACTTC. Looking up the rest from reference TRBV7-2 and TRBJ2-7 gives the full variable domain: GAGVSQSPSNKVTEKGKDVELRCDPISGHTALYWYRQSLGQGLEFLIYFQGNSAPDKSGLPSDRFSAERTGGSVSTLTIQRTQQEDSAVYLCASGYRQGAYEQYFGPGTRLTVT.

The V gene is TRBV4-3, the J gene TRBJ1-1; 7 bases map to TRBD1. CDR3 size: 17 residues. Germline V lookup: CDR1 LGHNA, CDR2 YSLEER. With V trimmed by 0 bases and J by 1 base, 8 bases remained unmatched. CDR3 bases: TGCGCCAGCAGCCAAGACGGGGCAGGGGGTTCGAACACTGAAGCTTTCTTT. Translated, it gives CASSQDGAGGSNTEAFF.

This chain joins TRBV11-2 and TRBJ2-4; D might be TRBD1 (6 bases). The CDR3 runs 17 residues. Trimming pared 1 base from V and 0 bases from J, leaving 13 bases between. Germline values: CDR1 SGHAT, CDR2 FQNNGV. The chain's CDR3 is CASSLATGTLAKNIQYF. The DNA for the CDR3 is TGTGCCAGCAGCTTAGCGACCGGGACATTAGCCAAAAACATTCAGTACTTC.

The rearrangement joins TRBV6-5 to TRBJ2-3, with unresolved D. CDR3 size: 16 residues. Deletions cut 0 bases from V and 0 bases from J, with 10 bases between. Germline lookup yields CDR1 MNHEY and CDR2 SVGAGI. The CDR3 here is CASSYSIQTSTDTQYF. CDR3 DNA sequence: TGTGCCAGCAGTTACTCGATCCAGACTAGCACAGATACGCAGTATTTT.

The CDR3 loop reads CASSLLSGNTIYF. Here the CDR3 DNA reads TGTGCCAGCAGCTTGTTATCTGGAAACACCATATATTTT. The chain has TRBV5-6 and TRBJ1-3; D is undetermined. V was trimmed by 1 base and J by 1 base, leaving 3 bases between them. CDR1 SGHDT and CDR2 YYEEEE come from the germline V gene. This CDR3 is built from 13 residues.

The chain is built from TRBV4-1 and TRBJ1-2; TRBD1 might be the D (5 bases). Germline lookup yields CDR1 MGHRA and CDR2 YSYEKL. Trimming shortened V by 1 base and J by 8 bases, and 17 bases separated the two germline ends. This CDR3 is built from 15 residues. CDR3 coding DNA: TGCGCCAGCAGCCAAGTAAAGACAGCCGTCGGAGGCTACACCTTC. This sequence encodes CASSQVKTAVGGYTF.

The V and J genes are TRBV30 and TRBJ1-5; 8 bases agree with TRBD1. The CDR3 length is 15 residues. The V gene's germline CDR1 is GTSNPN and CDR2 SVGIG (reference sequence). Unmatched junction bases numbered 4, after V lost 0 bases and J lost 3 bases. In DNA form, the CDR3 reads TGTGCCTGGAGTGTAAGACAGGGGCCCAATCAGCCCCAGCATTTT. Its protein product is CAWSVRQGPNQPQHF.

This chain uses TRBV5-1 with TRBJ1-4, with D possibly being TRBD1 (5 bases). Trimming shortened V by 2 bases and J by 4 bases, and 12 bases separated the two germline ends. CDR1 and CDR2 (germline): SGHRS, YFSETQ. This CDR3 spans 15 amino acids. CDR3 sequence: CASSLGTAFNEKLFF. DNA of the CDR3: TGCGCCAGCAGCTTAGGGACGGCATTTAATGAAAAACTGTTTTTT.

The gene calls are TRBV6-5 and TRBJ1-2; the match to TRBD1 covers 7 bases. The CDR3 has 12 amino acids. The ends lost 6 bases at V and 7 bases at J; junction bases unmatched: 5. CDR1 and CDR2 (germline): MNHEY, SVGAGI. The CDR3 region is CASSPTGTGYTF. The CDR3 DNA follows: TGTGCCAGCAGCCCGACAGGGACTGGCTACACCTTC.

The genes are TRBV7-2 and TRBJ1-5, with 8 bases fitting TRBD1. CDR3 length: 14 amino acids. CDR1 is SGHTA, CDR2 FQGNSA, per germline. With 5 bases clipped from V and 3 bases from J, the junction kept 3 bases outside the gene matches. The CDR3 reads CASSKTGVNQPQHF. The CDR3 region has the DNA TGTGCCAGCAGCAAGACAGGGGTCAATCAGCCCCAGCATTTT.

The chain joins TRBV30 to TRBJ1-4; 7 bases are a match to TRBD1. Germline trimming cut 5 bases from V and 8 bases from J; bases unmatched to any gene: 5. Germline assignment: CDR1 GTSNPN and CDR2 SVGIG (reference sequence). The CDR3 is 12 residues long. CDR3: CAWQGEGEKLFF. The CDR3 DNA follows: TGTGCCTGGCAGGGGGAGGGAGAAAAACTGTTTTTT.

The gene calls are TRBV5-1 and TRBJ2-6, with D perhaps matching TRBD1 (5 bases). Germline CDR1 reads SGHRS; CDR2 reads YFSETQ. CDR3 length: 19 residues. V lost 0 bases to trimming and J lost 0 bases, with 16 bases between them. CDR3 coding DNA: TGCGCCAGCAGCTTGGTTACAGGCGTGGGAAGCTCTGGGGCCAACGTCCTGACTTTC. Its protein product is CASSLVTGVGSSGANVLTF. The variable domain in full, with the rest retrieved from reference TRBV5-1 and TRBJ2-6, is KAGVTQTPRYLIKTRGQQVTLSCSPISGHRSVSWYQQTPGQGLQFLFEYFSETQRNKGNFPGRFSGRQFSNSRSEMNVSTLELGDSALYLCASSLVTGVGSSGANVLTFGAGSRLTVL.

The chain couples TRBV10-3 to TRBJ2-3; D possibly corresponds to TRBD2 (6 bases). The V end lost 3 bases, the J end lost 0 bases, and 19 bases lay between the germline ends. Looked up from germline, CDR1 is ENHRY and CDR2 is SYGVKD. The CDR3 consists of 18 residues. CDR3 residues: CAISDVLAGGESTDTQYF. CDR3 nucleotide sequence: TGTGCCATCAGTGATGTGCTCGCGGGCGGGGAGAGCACAGATACGCAGTATTTT.